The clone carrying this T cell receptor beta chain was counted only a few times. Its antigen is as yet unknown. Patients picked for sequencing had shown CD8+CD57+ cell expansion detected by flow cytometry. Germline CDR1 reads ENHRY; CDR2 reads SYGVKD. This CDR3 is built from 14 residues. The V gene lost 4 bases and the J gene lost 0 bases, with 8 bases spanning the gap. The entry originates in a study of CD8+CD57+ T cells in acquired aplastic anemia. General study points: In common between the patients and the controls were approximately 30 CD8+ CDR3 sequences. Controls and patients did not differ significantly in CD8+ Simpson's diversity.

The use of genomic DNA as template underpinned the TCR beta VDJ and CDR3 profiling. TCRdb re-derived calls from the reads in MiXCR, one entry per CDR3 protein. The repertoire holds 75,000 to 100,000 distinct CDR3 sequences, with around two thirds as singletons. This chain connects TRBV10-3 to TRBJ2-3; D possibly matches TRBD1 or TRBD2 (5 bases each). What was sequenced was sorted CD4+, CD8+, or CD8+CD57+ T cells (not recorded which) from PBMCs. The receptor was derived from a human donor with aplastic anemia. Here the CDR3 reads CAISGGTSTDTQYF. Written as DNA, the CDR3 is TGTGCCATCAGTGGAGGGACCAGCACAGATACGCAGTATTTT.